The next 8 T cell receptor beta chains were all read from a single sample in a study of T cells in women clearing cervical HPV infection. Measured with immunoSEQ multiplex PCR; TCRdb has only the in-frame clones, and not every one. The specimen's table records roughly 30,000 clones. Source material: blood buffy coat. These receptor sequences come from a woman aged 18 to 75 with a cervical HPV16 infection that either progressed to CIN3+ or cleared (not recorded which).

A word on this clone: The missing CDR3 end, 3 residues past where the read stops, is filled in from the germline J gene. The V and J genes are TRBV28 and TRBJ2-4; the D is unclear. The CDR3 has 14 residues. Germline V gene lookup returns CDR1 MDHEN and CDR2 SYDVKM. The germline V and J ends were trimmed by 7 bases and 0 bases, with 10 bases remaining between them. This CDR3 reads CASNKFLAKNIQYF. Partial CDR3 DNA: TGTGCCAGCAATAAATTCTTAGCCAAAAACATT. The whole variable domain, remainder taken from reference TRBV28 and TRBJ2-4, is DVKVTQSSRYLVKRTGEKVFLECVQDMDHENMFWYRQDPGLGLRLIYFSYDVKMKEKGDIPEGYSVSREKKERFSLILESASTNQTSMYLCASNKFLAKNIQYFGAGTRLSVL.

Comments on this clone: The CDR3 end falls 3 residues outside the read, so it is completed with the germline J gene. This chain joins TRBV11-2 and TRBJ2-2; a weak D match, TRBD1 (6 bases). This CDR3 contains 15 residues. The V end was cut by 1 base, the J end by 0 bases, with 6 bases between. CDR1 SGHAT and CDR2 FQNNGV come from the germline V gene. This CDR3 reads CASSLGTANTGELFF. Partial CDR3 DNA: TGTGCCAGCAGCTTAGGGACAGCGAACACCGGGGAG. Supplemented by reference TRBV11-2 and TRBJ2-2, the full variable domain reads EAGVAQSPRYKIIEKRQSVAFWCNPISGHATLYWYQQILGQGPKLLIQFQNNGVVDDSQLPKDRFSAERLKGVDSTLKIQPAKLEDSAVYLCASSLGTANTGELFFGEGSRLTVL.

Worth noting for this clone: The CDR3 extends 3 residues past the end of the read, so its final part is completed from the germline J gene. This chain uses TRBV19 with TRBJ2-2, with D perhaps TRBD1 (7 bases). The CDR3 sequence is 15 residues long. The germline CDR1 and CDR2 sequences are LNHDA and SQIVND (reference sequence). Deletions cut 1 base from V and 6 bases from J, with 12 bases between. Incomplete CDR3 DNA: TGTGCCAGTAGTATAGGCACAGGGGAGGCCGGGGAG. As protein: CASSIGTGEAGE. The full CDR3 is CASSIGTGEAGELFF.

A remark on this clone: Germline is not matched at one junction end, which may reflect a read error. The sequence runs out 3 residues before the end of the CDR3; the remainder is reconstructed from the germline J gene. The J gene is TRBJ1-2, the V gene TRBV24-1, with a tentative D call TRBD1 (5 bases). Germline V gene sequence: CDR1 KGHDR, CDR2 SFDVKD. CDR3 length: 14 amino acids. The CDR3 bases that were read are TGTGCCACCAGTCAGGGATCAGGAGGGTATGGT. It translates to CATSQGSGGYG. The entire CDR3 is CATSQGSGGYGYTF.

Comments on this clone: The DNA ends 3 residues before the CDR3 does, and the rest of the CDR3 is filled in from the germline J gene. The chain uses TRBV20-1 and TRBJ2-7, with D possibly being TRBD1 or TRBD2 (5 bases each). Trimming took 6 bases from V and 0 from J, leaving 12 bases between them. The germline gives CDR1 DFQATT, CDR2 SNEGSKA (reference sequence). The length of the CDR3 is 13 residues. The chain's CDR3 is CSAEKGSSYEQYF. CDR3 DNA, as far as it was read: TGCAGTGCCGAGAAGGGGAGCTCCTACGAG.

Comments on this clone: Sequencing ends 3 residues short of the CDR3 end; the germline J gene provides the rest. This sequence joins TRBV10-2 and TRBJ2-7, with 8 bases aligning to TRBD2. The germline V gene encodes CDR1 WSHSY and CDR2 SAAADI. V was pared by 2 bases and J by 5 bases, with 5 bases of the junction left unmatched. This CDR3 contains 14 residues. This CDR3 is CASSEGGRRDEQYF. Partial CDR3 DNA: TGCGCCAGCAGTGAGGGCGGGAGGAGGGACGAG.

A word on this clone: The CDR3 end is not reached by the read, which stops 3 residues before it; the germline J gene fills it in. This sequence joins TRBV20-1 and TRBJ1-1; tentative D call: TRBD1 (6 bases). CDR1 is DFQATT and CDR2 is SNEGSKA in the germline V gene (reference sequence). The CDR3 is 12 amino acids. Trimming took off 7 bases at V and 6 bases at J, with 15 bases between the two ends. Incomplete CDR3 DNA: TGCAGTGGATCCCATACAGGGCCTGAA. It specifies CSGSHTGPE. From start to end, the CDR3 is CSGSHTGPEAFF.

Note on this clone: The sequence runs out 3 residues before the end of the CDR3; the remainder is reconstructed from the germline J gene. The gene calls are TRBV20-1 and TRBJ1-2; 8 nucleotides agree with TRBD1. The CDR3 covers 14 residues. Germline V gives CDR1 DFQATT, CDR2 SNEGSKA (reference sequence). CDR3 protein: CSARDPGQASGYTF. The part of the CDR3 DNA that was read is TGCAGTGCTAGAGACCCGGGACAGGCGTCGGGC.